The 29 T cell receptor beta chains given below trace back to one sample, sequenced in a study of T cell responses to AZD1222 COVID-19 vaccine. Generated by immunoSEQ multiplex PCR, the TCRdb table keeps only in-frame clones and is missing some. The sample shows roughly 140,000 clones, approximately 88% of them seen only once. This specimen consisted of peripheral blood, obtained on day 0 of AZD1222 vaccination. These receptors were taken from an adult in good health.

This clone has only one observation. This chain uses TRBV5-4 with TRBJ2-1; D is perhaps TRBD1 (6 bases). V was clipped by 1 base and J by 6 bases, with 11 bases between them. CDR1 SGHNT and CDR2 YYREEE come from the germline V gene (reference sequence). This CDR3 region has 14 residues. The CDR3 region has the DNA TGTGCCAGCAGCTTGTACAGAGGGGGCAATGAGCAGTTCTTC. It codes for CASSLYRGGNEQFF.

This sequence joins TRBV7-9 and TRBJ1-3, with D possibly matching TRBD1 (5 bases). The CDR3 runs to 14 residues. Germline lookup yields CDR1 SEHNR and CDR2 FQNEAQ (reference sequence). V lost 6 bases to trimming and J lost 4 bases, with 13 bases between them. DNA of the CDR3: TGTGCCAGCAGAGACCGGGGCCTGGGAAACACCATATATTTT. This encodes CASRDRGLGNTIYF.

This chain joins TRBV4-1 and TRBJ1-4; TRBD1 might be the D (6 bases). The V and J ends lost 4 bases and 0 bases respectively, with 12 bases between them. The CDR3 spans 16 residues. CDR1 and CDR2 (germline): MGHRA, YSYEKL. This chain's CDR3 is CASSRGRGATNEKLFF. For the CDR3, the DNA is TGCGCCAGCAGCCGAGGCAGGGGAGCAACTAATGAAAAACTGTTTTTT.

The chain has TRBV4-3 and TRBJ2-2; D gene unclear. V dropped 0 bases and J dropped 0 bases, with 14 bases sitting between them. The germline CDR1 and CDR2 sequences are LGHNA and YSLEER. CDR3 size: 18 residues. Here the CDR3 DNA reads TGCGCCAGCAGCCAAGAAGATCAAAGACACGCGAACACCGGGGAGCTGTTTTTT. This translates into CASSQEDQRHANTGELFF.

V gene TRBV30 combines with J gene TRBJ2-7, with 9 bases identical to TRBD2. The V and J ends lost 0 bases and 2 bases, in that order; junction bases with no gene match: 2. Germline CDR1 reads GTSNPN; CDR2 reads SVGIG (reference sequence). The CDR3 totals 14 residues. The DNA for the CDR3 is TGTGCCTGGAGTGTACTAGCGGGCACCTACGAGCAGTACTTC. Residues: CAWSVLAGTYEQYF. The full variable domain, its missing parts supplied by reference TRBV30 and TRBJ2-7, is SQTIHQWPATLVQPVGSPLSLECTVEGTSNPNLYWYRQAAGRGLQLLFYSVGIGQISSEVPQNLSASRPQDRQFILSSKKLLLSDSGFYLCAWSVLAGTYEQYFGPGTRLTVT.

This CDR3 reads CASRLAGGQSQETQYF. The CDR3 DNA sequence: TGTGCCAGCAGGCTGGCGGGGGGACAGTCCCAAGAGACCCAGTACTTC. The chain couples TRBV7-2 to TRBJ2-5; D possibly corresponds to TRBD2 (8 bases). V was clipped by 6 bases and J by 1 base, with 18 bases between them. CDR3 length: 16 residues. Germline CDR1 is SGHTA and CDR2 is FQGNSA.

The chain has TRBV5-1 and TRBJ1-5; TRBD1 aligns across 7 bases. V lost 4 bases and J lost 5; bases outside the gene matches: 9. Germline values: CDR1 SGHRS, CDR2 YFSETQ. The CDR3 consists of 15 residues. CDR3 sequence: CASSADRAGDQPQHF. The CDR3 coding sequence is TGCGCCAGCAGCGCCGACAGGGCCGGGGATCAGCCCCAGCATTTT.

V usage is TRBV27 and J usage is TRBJ2-5, with unresolved D. The V gene lost 6 bases and the J gene lost 0 bases, with 2 bases spanning the gap. There are 11 residues in the CDR3. Per germline, CDR1 MNHEY and CDR2 SMNVEV (reference sequence). Written as DNA, the CDR3 is TGTGCCAGCAGCCACCAAGAGACCCAGTACTTC. Its protein product is CASSHQETQYF.

The chain is built from TRBV9 and TRBJ1-2, with a tentative D call TRBD1 (6 bases). V was trimmed by 6 bases and J by 4 bases, leaving 16 bases between them. Per germline, CDR1 SGDLS and CDR2 YYNGEE. This CDR3 region has 14 residues. The CDR3 spells CASTRLLGAYGYTF. The CDR3 DNA reads as TGTGCCAGCACCCGGCTGTTGGGGGCCTATGGCTACACCTTC.

The rearrangement links TRBV19 to TRBJ2-7, with D tentatively TRBD2 (5 bases). The ends were cut back, 0 bases at V and 2 bases at J, with 8 bases in the middle. The CDR3 runs to 14 residues. Germline V gives CDR1 LNHDA, CDR2 SQIVND (reference sequence). The CDR3 DNA follows: TGTGCCAGTAGTATAGAAGGACTCGCCTACGAGCAGTACTTC. Amino acids: CASSIEGLAYEQYF.

The chain has TRBV2 and TRBJ2-5, with TRBD1 as a possible D gene (6 bases). The germline CDR1 and CDR2 sequences are SNHLY and FYNNEI. The V end lost 6 bases, the J end lost 4 bases, and 12 bases lay between the germline ends. The CDR3 loop spans 13 amino acids. The CDR3 DNA sequence: TGTGCCAGCAGGGACAGCCGTTTAGAGACCCAGTACTTC. Translating gives CASRDSRLETQYF.

The rearrangement joins TRBV7-2 to TRBJ2-7; TRBD1 aligns across 11 bases. The germline gives CDR1 SGHTA, CDR2 FQGNSA. With V trimmed by 8 bases and J by 6 bases, 9 bases remained unmatched. The CDR3 is made up of 14 amino acids. CDR3 protein: CASCRDRGIGEQYF. The CDR3 DNA follows: TGTGCCAGCTGCCGGGACAGGGGGATCGGCGAGCAGTACTTC.

This sequence joins TRBV5-3 and TRBJ2-7; D is unclear. TRBV5-3 is annotated as an ORF whose role is uncertain. The CDR3 is 12 amino acids. V dropped 4 bases and J dropped 2 bases, with 7 bases sitting between them. CDR3 protein: CARSPTAYEQYF. The CDR3 DNA reads as TGTGCCAGAAGCCCGACGGCCTACGAGCAGTACTTC.

The genes are TRBV7-9 and TRBJ1-1, with D possibly matching TRBD1 (5 bases). CDR3 length: 14 residues. Trimming left V 5 bases short and J 0 bases short, with 10 bases between. Per germline, CDR1 SEHNR and CDR2 FQNEAQ (reference sequence). Written as DNA, the CDR3 is TGTGCCAGCAGCCAGACAGCAATGAACACTGAAGCTTTCTTT. Translating it yields CASSQTAMNTEAFF.

This chain joins TRBV9 and TRBJ2-2, with D possibly being TRBD1 (5 bases). This CDR3 has 16 residues. Germline loops: CDR1 SGDLS, CDR2 YYNGEE. The V end was cut by 0 bases, the J end by 0 bases, with 9 bases between. CDR3 in amino acids: CASSVAGSPNTGELFF. DNA for the CDR3: TGTGCCAGCAGCGTAGCAGGGTCTCCGAACACCGGGGAGCTGTTTTTT. Complete variable domain (other parts from reference TRBV9 and TRBJ2-2): DSGVTQTPKHLITATGQRVTLRCSPRSGDLSVYWYQQSLDQGLQFLIQYYNGEERAKGNILERFSAQQFPDLHSELNLSSLELGDSALYFCASSVAGSPNTGELFFGEGSRLTVL.

The chain links TRBV7-9 to TRBJ1-1, with 8 bases identical to TRBD1. The CDR3 contains 15 residues. Germline V CDR1 and CDR2: SEHNR, FQNEAQ (reference sequence). The J segment lost 3 bases and the V segment lost 5 bases, leaving 8 bases of the junction unmatched. In nucleotides, the CDR3 is TGTGCCAGCAGCCCAGGACAGGGACGGTACACTGAAGCTTTCTTT. This translates into CASSPGQGRYTEAFF.

This chain joins TRBV18 and TRBJ1-1, with unresolved D. This CDR3 contains 14 residues. Trimming left V 6 bases short and J 0 bases short, with 11 bases between. Germline CDR1 KGHSH, CDR2 LQKENI. The CDR3 sequence: CASSLSGLNTEAFF. The CDR3 coding sequence is TGTGCCAGCTCCCTCTCGGGCCTGAACACTGAAGCTTTCTTT.

The J gene is TRBJ2-1, the V gene TRBV7-9; tentatively, D is TRBD1 (5 bases). CDR3 size: 14 residues. Germline CDR1 and CDR2: SEHNR and FQNEAQ (reference sequence). With 5 bases removed from V and 9 bases from J, the gap between germline ends came to 17 bases. For the CDR3, the DNA is TGTGCCAGCAGCCAAATGCAGGGTCGCGGTGAGCAGTTCTTC. Translating it yields CASSQMQGRGEQFF.

A single count supports this clone. The genes are TRBV7-2 and TRBJ2-5; perhaps TRBD1 as D (5 bases). The CDR3 length is 14 residues. Trimming removed 2 bases from V and 4 bases from J, with 11 bases in between. Germline V CDR1 and CDR2: SGHTA, FQGNSA. The CDR3 DNA follows: TGTGCCAGCAGCTTACCAGGGCGGCCAGAGACCCAGTACTTC. This translates into CASSLPGRPETQYF. The complete variable domain, with remaining parts taken from reference TRBV7-2 and TRBJ2-5, reads GAGVSQSPSNKVTEKGKDVELRCDPISGHTALYWYRQSLGQGLEFLIYFQGNSAPDKSGLPSDRFSAERTGGSVSTLTIQRTQQEDSAVYLCASSLPGRPETQYFGPGTRLLVL.

This sequence joins TRBV15 and TRBJ1-4; perhaps TRBD1 as D (6 bases). V shed 4 bases and J shed 8 bases, with 17 bases lying between them. This CDR3 region has 15 residues. Germline CDR1 is LNHNV and CDR2 is YYDKDF (reference sequence). The CDR3 DNA sequence: TGTGCCACCAGCACGACGGTGGGGGCAGGGGAAAAACTGTTTTTT. As protein: CATSTTVGAGEKLFF.

This chain links TRBV7-2 with TRBJ1-2; tentatively, D is TRBD1 (5 bases). CDR3 size: 12 residues. V was pared by 5 bases and J by 14 bases, with 18 bases between. CDR1 and CDR2 (germline): SGHTA, FQGNSA. CDR3 in amino acids: CASSLLGTAQTF. In DNA form, the CDR3 reads TGTGCCAGCAGCCTCCTCGGGACCGCGCAGACCTTC.

This clone turned up a few times. The rearrangement links TRBV5-1 to TRBJ2-3, with D unclear. Trimming removed 2 bases at V and 0 bases at J, with 4 bases between. Germline V gene sequence: CDR1 SGHRS, CDR2 YFSETQ. The CDR3 spans 13 residues. CDR3 residues: CASSLISTDTQYF. The CDR3 bases are TGCGCCAGCAGCTTAATTAGCACAGATACGCAGTATTTT.

This chain uses TRBV27 with TRBJ1-6; D is uncertain. V shed 2 bases and J shed 9 bases, with 14 bases lying between them. CDR1 is MNHEY and CDR2 is SMNVEV in the germline V gene (reference sequence). CDR3 size: 15 residues. The CDR3 DNA is TGTGCCAGCAGTTTAGACGAGGGTCAGGCTTCACCCCTCCACTTT. Amino acids: CASSLDEGQASPLHF.

The chain has TRBV15 and TRBJ1-2, with 10 bases fitting TRBD1. This CDR3 comprises 15 residues. Losses at the gene ends were 4 bases for V and 7 bases for J; bases not matched to a gene: 9. CDR1 and CDR2 from the germline V gene are LNHNV and YYDKDF (reference sequence). CDR3 DNA: TGTGCCACCAGCACTAGACAGGGGGCGTCGGTTGGCTACACCTTC. Translation gives CATSTRQGASVGYTF.

This clone was seen only a few times. The chain employs TRBV10-1 and TRBJ1-3; D is uncertain. CDR1 is WNHNN and CDR2 is SYGVQD in the germline V gene (reference sequence). V was clipped by 4 bases and J by 8 bases, with 12 bases between them. The length of the CDR3 is 13 residues. In DNA form, the CDR3 reads TGCGCCAGCAGTGGGGCGGGCGGGGACACCATATATTTT. Translating it yields CASSGAGGDTIYF.

In its sample, this clone was seen a few times. The V gene is TRBV9, the J gene TRBJ2-7, with D possibly being TRBD1 (6 bases). Germline CDR1 SGDLS, CDR2 YYNGEE. V was clipped by 4 bases and J by 2 bases, with 10 bases between them. The CDR3 has 13 amino acids. The chain's CDR3 is CASSNRDTYEQYF. In DNA, the CDR3 is TGTGCCAGCAGCAACCGGGACACCTACGAGCAGTACTTC. Variable domain in full (rest from reference TRBV9 and TRBJ2-7): DSGVTQTPKHLITATGQRVTLRCSPRSGDLSVYWYQQSLDQGLQFLIQYYNGEERAKGNILERFSAQQFPDLHSELNLSSLELGDSALYFCASSNRDTYEQYFGPGTRLTVT.

The chain combines TRBV19 with TRBJ2-7; maybe TRBD1 (5 bases). There are 14 residues in the CDR3. Germline CDR1 reads LNHDA; CDR2 reads SQIVND (reference sequence). V lost 5 bases and J 5 bases, leaving 16 bases between the germline ends. The DNA for the CDR3 is TGTGCCAGTAGTGCAGGGTCGGCGCCGAACGAGCAGTACTTC. Protein: CASSAGSAPNEQYF.

About this clone itself: Sequence at one end of the junction differs from germline and may be a read error. The chain links TRBV5-4 to TRBJ1-6; D unresolved. The CDR3 has 16 amino acids. The germline V gene encodes CDR1 SGHNT and CDR2 YYREEE (reference sequence). The CDR3: CASSLGRTSSNSPLHF. The CDR3 nucleotides are TGTGCCAGCAGCTTGGGGCGGACCTCCTCTAATTCACCCCTCCACTTT.

The V call is TRBV19, the J call TRBJ1-2; maybe TRBD1 (6 bases). The CDR3 contains 11 residues. CDR1 is LNHDA and CDR2 is SQIVND in the germline V gene (reference sequence). The CDR3: CATGQGDGYTF. DNA for the CDR3: TGTGCTACAGGGCAGGGAGACGGCTACACCTTC.